Presented here are 5 T cell receptor beta chains from one specimen sequenced in a study of OX40 agonist ivuxolimab in advanced cancers. Using immunoSEQ multiplex PCR, the repertoire was profiled, and TCRdb retains in-frame clones only, with some absent. Counted here are 45,000 or so clones, 88% occurring once; the ten biggest clones make up roughly 18%. The sequences come from CD4+ or CD8+ T cells sorted from blood, collected in a trial of the OX40 agonist ivuxolimab. Receptors originate from an adult with an advanced solid tumor such as melanoma, head and neck, liver or kidney cancer.

The genes are TRBV4-1 and TRBJ1-1, with D perhaps matching TRBD1 (5 bases). Germline CDR1 is MGHRA and CDR2 is YSYEKL. The CDR3 loop spans 11 amino acids. V lost 1 base and J lost 13, with 10 bases in between. The DNA of the CDR3 is TGCGCCAGCAGCCAAGCAGAGGGGCTTTTCTTT. Translated, it gives CASSQAEGLFF.

There are a few counts of this clone. The gene calls are TRBV7-6 and TRBJ2-2; TRBD1 matches 8 bases. V dropped 5 bases and J dropped 8; count of bases not matched to a gene: 10. CDR1 is SGHVS and CDR2 is FNYEAQ in the germline V gene. The CDR3 is 15 amino acids. The CDR3 region has the DNA TGTGCCAGCAGCCCGGACAGGGTATCGACGGGGGAGCTGTTTTTT. Protein sequence: CASSPDRVSTGELFF.

The sample holds a few counts of this clone. This chain connects TRBV6-9 to TRBJ1-4; the D is unclear. Per germline, CDR1 MNHGY and CDR2 SVAAGI. The V end lost 5 bases, the J end lost 0 bases, and 13 bases lay between the germline ends. The CDR3 loop spans 16 amino acids. The chain's CDR3 is CASSNRYSATNEKLFF. The CDR3 DNA reads as TGTGCCAGCAGTAACCGGTACTCCGCAACTAATGAAAAACTGTTTTTT.

This chain joins TRBV6-5 and TRBJ1-1, with TRBD1 as a possible D gene (5 bases). Trimming took 6 bases from V and 0 from J, leaving 8 bases between them. The CDR3 length is 13 residues. Germline lookup yields CDR1 MNHEY and CDR2 SVGAGI. CDR3 amino acids: CASSRALNTEAFF. CDR3 in DNA: TGTGCCAGCAGCAGGGCTTTGAACACTGAAGCTTTCTTT.

CDR3 region: CASSQDTGGAYGYTF. As DNA, the CDR3 is TGCGCCAGCAGCCAAGATACAGGTGGGGCGTATGGCTACACCTTC. The chain links TRBV4-3 to TRBJ1-2; tentatively, D is TRBD1 (5 bases). The ends were cut back, 0 bases at V and 5 bases at J, with 13 bases in the middle. The CDR3 is made up of 15 amino acids. Germline lookup yields CDR1 LGHNA and CDR2 YSLEER.